This TCR beta chain was documented in a study of patients and donors after allogeneic stem cell transplantation. TCRdb re-called the RT-PCR reads with MiXCR, one entry per CDR3 protein. Of more than 150,000 distinct CDR3 sequences detected, around two fifths appear once; the ten largest clones hold 33%. Sequencing used blood, either unsorted or a sorted T cell fraction (not recorded which). The receptor's source is a human donor who was either an allogeneic HSCT recipient or a stem cell or donor lymphocyte infusion donor (not recorded which). It is not recorded whose cells these are; they may come from a transplant donor.

The CDR3 spells CASTGGRETQYF. The CDR3 bases are TGCGCCAGCACAGGAGGGAGAGAGACCCAGTACTTC. The gene calls are TRBV5-1 and TRBJ2-5; tentative D call: TRBD2 (6 bases). Germline lookup yields CDR1 SGHRS and CDR2 YFSETQ. This CDR3 region has 12 residues. Trimming took off 6 bases at V and 4 bases at J, with 10 bases between the two ends.